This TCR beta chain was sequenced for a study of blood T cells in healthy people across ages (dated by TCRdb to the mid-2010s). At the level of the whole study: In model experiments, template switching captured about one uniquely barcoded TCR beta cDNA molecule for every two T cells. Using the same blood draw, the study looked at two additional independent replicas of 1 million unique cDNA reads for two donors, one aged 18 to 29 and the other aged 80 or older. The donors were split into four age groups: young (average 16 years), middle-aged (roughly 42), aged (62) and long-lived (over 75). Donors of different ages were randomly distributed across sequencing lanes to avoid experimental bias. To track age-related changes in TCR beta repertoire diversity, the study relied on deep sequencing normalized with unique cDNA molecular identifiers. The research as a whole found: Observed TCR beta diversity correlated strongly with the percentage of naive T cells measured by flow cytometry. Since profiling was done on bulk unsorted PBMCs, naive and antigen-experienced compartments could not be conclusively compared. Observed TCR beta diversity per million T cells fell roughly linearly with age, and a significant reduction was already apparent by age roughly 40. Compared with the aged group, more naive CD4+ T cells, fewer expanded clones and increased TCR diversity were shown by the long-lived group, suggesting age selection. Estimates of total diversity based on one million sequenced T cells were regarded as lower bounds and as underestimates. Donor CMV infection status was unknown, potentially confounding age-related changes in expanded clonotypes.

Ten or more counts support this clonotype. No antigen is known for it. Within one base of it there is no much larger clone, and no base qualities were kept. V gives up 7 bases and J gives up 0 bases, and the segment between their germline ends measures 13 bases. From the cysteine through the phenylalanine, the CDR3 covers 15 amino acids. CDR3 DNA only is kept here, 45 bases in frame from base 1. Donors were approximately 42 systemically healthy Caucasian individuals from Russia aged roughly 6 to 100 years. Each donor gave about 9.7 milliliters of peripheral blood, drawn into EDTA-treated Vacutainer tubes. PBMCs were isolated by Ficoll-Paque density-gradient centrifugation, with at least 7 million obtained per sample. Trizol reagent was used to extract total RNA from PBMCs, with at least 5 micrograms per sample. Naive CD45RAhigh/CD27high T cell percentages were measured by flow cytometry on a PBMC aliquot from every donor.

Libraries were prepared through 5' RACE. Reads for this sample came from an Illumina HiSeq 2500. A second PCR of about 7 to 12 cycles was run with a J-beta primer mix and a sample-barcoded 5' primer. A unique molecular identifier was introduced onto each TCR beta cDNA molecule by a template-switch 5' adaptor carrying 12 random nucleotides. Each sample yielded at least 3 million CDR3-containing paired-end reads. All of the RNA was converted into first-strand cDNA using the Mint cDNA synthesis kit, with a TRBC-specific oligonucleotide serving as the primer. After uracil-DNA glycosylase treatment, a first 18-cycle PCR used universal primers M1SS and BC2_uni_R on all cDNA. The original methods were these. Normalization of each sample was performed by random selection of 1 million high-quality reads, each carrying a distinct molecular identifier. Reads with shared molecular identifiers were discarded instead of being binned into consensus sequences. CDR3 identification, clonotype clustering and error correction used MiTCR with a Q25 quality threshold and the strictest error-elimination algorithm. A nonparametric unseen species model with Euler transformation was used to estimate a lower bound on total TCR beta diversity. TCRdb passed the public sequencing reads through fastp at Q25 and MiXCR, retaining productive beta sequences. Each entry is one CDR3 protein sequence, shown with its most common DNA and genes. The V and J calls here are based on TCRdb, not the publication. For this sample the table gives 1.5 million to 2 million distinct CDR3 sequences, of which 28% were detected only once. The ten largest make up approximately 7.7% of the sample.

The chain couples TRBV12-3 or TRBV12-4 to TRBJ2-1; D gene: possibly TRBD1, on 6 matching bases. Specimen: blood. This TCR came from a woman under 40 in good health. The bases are TGTGCCAGCACCATTGACAGGAGCTCCTACAATGAGCAGTTCTTC. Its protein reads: CASTIDRSSYNEQFF.